The clone carrying this T cell receptor (beta chain) has only one observation. Seattle patient enrollment occurred during active infection, with longitudinal follow-up thereafter. The record originates from a study of blood T cell repertoires in COVID-19. Study details: From the United States, Italy and Spain came samples of acute and convalescent COVID-19. Nucleic acid was either cDNA or gDNA, and it came from T cells, B-cell-depleted T cells, or PBMCs.

In the original analysis: Researchers report that nucleated cell counts were estimated from reference gene primer amplification. The method was immunoSEQ multiplex PCR; TCRdb's version includes in-frame clones alone and lacks a portion of them. Clone size and the V and J calls come from that table; the DNA yielded D and trimming. The sample lists 220,000 or so clones, 92% occurring once. The CDR3 has 14 residues. Germline V gene sequence: CDR1 SNHLY, CDR2 FYNNEI. Between the trimmed V and J ends, which lost 7 bases and 0 bases, there was a span of 9 bases. The chain uses TRBV2 and TRBJ2-2; the D gene is possibly TRBD1 (5 bases). This clonotype was obtained from a man in his sixties with COVID-19, enrolled during active disease. Input material: peripheral blood. The CDR3 sequence is CASTSGTNTGELFF. In DNA form, the CDR3 reads TGTGCCAGCACTTCAGGGACGAACACCGGGGAGCTGTTTTTT.